The rows below give T cell receptor beta chains drawn from one sample of a study of blood T cell repertoires in COVID-19. Repertoires were generated with immunoSEQ multiplex PCR, while TCRdb's copy carries only in-frame clones and drops some. The repertoire includes just under 150,000 clones, around 83% of them detected once, and 2.6% sits in the top ten. The sample taken for sequencing was peripheral blood. All receptors come from a human donor with acute or convalescent COVID-19. The donor label of this sample is uncertain. Both conserved end residues are part of each CDR3. Fields, in order: D gene, J gene, V gene, CDR3 DNA, CDR3 protein. The D gene is left open where the match is weak.

D gene: -
J gene: TRBJ2-3
V gene: TRBV3-1/TRBV3-2
CDR3 DNA: TGTGCCAGCAGCCCCGAGGTAGCTCGGCTCACAGATACGCAGTATTTT
CDR3 protein: CASSPEVARLTDTQYF

D gene: TRBD2
J gene: TRBJ2-2
V gene: TRBV18
CDR3 DNA: TGTGCCAGCTCACCTAGAGAGCGGGGGAACACCGGGGAGCTGTTTTTT
CDR3 protein: CASSPRERGNTGELFF

D gene: -
J gene: TRBJ1-2
V gene: TRBV4-1
CDR3 DNA: TGCGCCAGCAGCCACCCCCCTACCGCTAACTATGGCTACACCTTC
CDR3 protein: CASSHPPTANYGYTF

D gene: -
J gene: TRBJ1-4
V gene: TRBV27
CDR3 DNA: TGTGCCAGCACGAAATCGCGGACATCCGGTGAAAAACTGTTTTTT
CDR3 protein: CASTKSRTSGEKLFF

D gene: -
J gene: TRBJ1-2
V gene: TRBV24-1
CDR3 DNA: TGTGCCACCAGTGATTTTCCCAGGGTTGACGGCTACACCTTC
CDR3 protein: CATSDFPRVDGYTF

D gene: -
J gene: TRBJ2-7
V gene: TRBV6-1
CDR3 DNA: TGTGCCAGCAGTGAAGCGGTCAGGGCCTACGAGCAGTACTTC
CDR3 protein: CASSEAVRAYEQYF

D gene: -
J gene: TRBJ1-2
V gene: TRBV28
CDR3 DNA: TGTGCCAGCCACAGGGAGTGGGCTAACTATGGCTACACCTTC
CDR3 protein: CASHREWANYGYTF

D gene: TRBD2
J gene: TRBJ2-1
V gene: TRBV7-2
CDR3 DNA: TGTGCCAGCAGCTTAGAAGCGGGGTTCAATGAGCAGTTCTTC
CDR3 protein: CASSLEAGFNEQFF

D gene: -
J gene: TRBJ1-3
V gene: TRBV13
CDR3 DNA: TGTGCCAGCACCCGAGAAGGGGTCCCTGGAAACACCATATATTTT
CDR3 protein: CASTREGVPGNTIYF

D gene: TRBD2
J gene: TRBJ2-7
V gene: TRBV4-3
CDR3 DNA: TGCGCCAGCAGCCAATCCTCTAGCGGGGGAACCTACGAGCAGTACTTC
CDR3 protein: CASSQSSSGGTYEQYF